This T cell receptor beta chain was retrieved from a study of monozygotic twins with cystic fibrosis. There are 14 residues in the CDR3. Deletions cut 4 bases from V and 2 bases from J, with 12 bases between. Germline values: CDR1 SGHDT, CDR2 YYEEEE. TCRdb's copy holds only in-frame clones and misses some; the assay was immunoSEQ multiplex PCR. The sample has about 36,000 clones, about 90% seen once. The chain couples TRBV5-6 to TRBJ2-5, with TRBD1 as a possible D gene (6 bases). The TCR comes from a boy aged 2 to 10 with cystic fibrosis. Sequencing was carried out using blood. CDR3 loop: CASSRAGQQETQYF. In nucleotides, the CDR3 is TGTGCCAGCAGCCGAGCCGGACAGCAAGAGACCCAGTACTTC. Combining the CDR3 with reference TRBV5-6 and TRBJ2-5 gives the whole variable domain DAGVTQSPTHLIKTRGQQVTLRCSPKSGHDTVSWYQQALGQGPQFIFQYYEEEERQRGNFPDRFSGHQFPNYSSELNVNALLLGDSALYLCASSRAGQQETQYFGPGTRLLVL.